This TCR beta chain was identified in a study of cytomegalovirus exposure and HLA in healthy donors. General study results and limits: Rare TCR sequences predominated, though certain public TCRs were found in many donors. Among TCR beta chains of equal frequency, HLA-associated ones were more clonally expanded in a later analysis. The study put under 200 TCR beta chains on its list as cytomegalovirus-associated. Later findings reportedly placed an Asian-associated ancestry cluster below the roughly 730-donor mean for N-insertions.

PCR was performed using 60 Vbeta and 13 Jbeta primers. Measured with immunoSEQ multiplex PCR; TCRdb has only the in-frame clones, and not every one. The table lists 85,000 to 130,000 clones, approximately 68% of them singletons. In the case of this clone: The antigen is not known.

Trimming cost V 6 bases and J 12 bases, with 24 bases left between them. Germline V gene sequence: CDR1 MNHNY, CDR2 SVGAGI (reference sequence). This CDR3 contains 15 residues. The TCR was taken from a young woman in good health and CMV-seropositive. This chain uses TRBV6-6 with TRBJ2-1, with D maybe TRBD2 (6 bases). Sequencing was carried out using PBMCs. CDR3 bases: TGTGCCAGCAGGACGACAGAGAGGGGTAGCGGAGGGCAGTTCTTC. This gives the protein CASRTTERGSGGQFF.